Each of the 18 T cell receptor beta chains below was sequenced from the same sample in a study of blood T cell repertoires in COVID-19 (dated by TCRdb to the early 2020s). The method was the immunoSEQ multiplex PCR assay. As stored in TCRdb, this immuneACCESS dataset retains in-frame rearrangements with V and J assigned. A fraction of the clones does not appear; measured against another copy, unresolved V genes explain less than half of the discrepancy, and the remainder lacks a known reason. For this sample the table gives about 58,000 clones, of which more than 80% were detected only once. The ten largest clonotypes hold 25% to 40% of the sample. The sequenced sample consisted of peripheral blood. The source of these receptors is a man aged 55 to 70 with COVID-19, enrolled during active disease.

CDR3 in amino acids: CASSLAEGYYEQYF. Here the CDR3 DNA reads TGTGCCAGCAGCTTAGCTGAGGGATACTACGAGCAGTACTTC. The chain couples TRBV11-3 to TRBJ2-7, with a tentative D call TRBD2 (5 bases). Trimming removed 1 base from V and 3 bases from J, with 10 bases in between. Germline loops: CDR1 SGHNT, CDR2 YENEEA. CDR3 length: 14 residues. Filled out from reference TRBV11-3 and TRBJ2-7, the complete variable domain reads EAGVVQSPRYKIIEKKQPVAFWCNPISGHNTLYWYLQNLGQGPELLIRYENEEAVDDSQLPKDRFSAERLKGVDSTLKIQPAELGDSAVYLCASSLAEGYYEQYFGPGTRLTVT.

The rearrangement uses TRBV27 and TRBJ2-2; D is ambiguous. Germline CDR1 and CDR2: MNHEY and SMNVEV (reference sequence). The V gene lost 5 bases and the J gene lost 6 bases, with 7 bases spanning the gap. The CDR3 extends over 12 amino acids. CDR3 region: CASSNIAGELFF. The CDR3 nucleotides are TGTGCCAGCAGTAACATCGCCGGGGAGCTGTTTTTT.

CDR3 sequence (DNA): TGCAGCGTTGAGAACACAGGGGGCTCCTACGAGCAGTACTTC. It codes for CSVENTGGSYEQYF. The chain couples TRBV29-1 to TRBJ2-7; 8 bases align to TRBD1. CDR1 and CDR2 (germline): SQVTM, ANQGSEA. The length of the CDR3 is 14 residues. V gave up 3 bases and J gave up 0 bases; unmatched junction bases: 4.

This chain joins TRBV28 and TRBJ1-2; 8 bases align to TRBD1. This CDR3 region has 15 residues. Germline V gene sequence: CDR1 MDHEN, CDR2 SYDVKM. Trimming removed 7 bases from V and 2 bases from J; junction bases left unmatched: 9. The CDR3: CASTRTGSLNYGYTF. In DNA, the CDR3 is TGTGCCAGCACTCGGACAGGGTCTCTAAACTATGGCTACACCTTC.

This chain uses TRBV7-3 with TRBJ2-1; D is possibly TRBD2 (6 bases). Looked up from germline, CDR1 is SGHTA and CDR2 is FQGTGA. The CDR3 is made up of 15 amino acids. V was shortened by 5 bases and J by 5 bases, with 16 bases between the two germline ends. CDR3 bases: TGTGCCAGCAGCATGGGACTCGCGAAGAACAATGAGCAGTTCTTC. It is translated as CASSMGLAKNNEQFF.

The J gene is TRBJ2-5, the V gene TRBV5-1, with TRBD1 matching 9 bases. Germline loops: CDR1 SGHRS, CDR2 YFSETQ. The CDR3 totals 14 residues. V lost 4 bases, J lost 5 bases, and 6 bases stayed unmatched. CDR3 DNA sequence: TGCGCCAGCAGCCAACAGGGGGCGCGGGAGACCCAGTACTTC. It codes for CASSQQGARETQYF.

The CDR3 reads CASSPGTATSGANVLTF. Here the CDR3 DNA reads TGTGCCAGCAGCCCCGGGACAGCCACCTCTGGGGCCAACGTCCTGACTTTC. The rearrangement uses TRBV7-9 and TRBJ2-6, with 7 bases fitting TRBD1. The CDR3 is 17 residues long. Looked up from germline, CDR1 is SEHNR and CDR2 is FQNEAQ (reference sequence). Trimming removed 5 bases from V and 0 bases from J; junction bases left unmatched: 7.

This chain joins TRBV9 and TRBJ2-1; 7 positions match TRBD1. Trimming cost V 0 bases and J 7 bases; bases outside gene matches: 10. Germline V gene data show CDR1 as SGDLS and CDR2 as YYNGEE. CDR3 length equals 16 residues. CDR3 DNA: TGTGCCAGCAGCGTAGTAGGCCAGGGGGATCTGAATGAGCAGTTCTTC. Residues: CASSVVGQGDLNEQFF.

This clone was observed once. The gene calls are TRBV7-3 and TRBJ2-1; no clear D gene. Trimming removed 3 bases from V and 10 bases from J, with 19 bases in between. The CDR3 is 15 residues long. CDR1 and CDR2 from the germline V gene are SGHTA and FQGTGA. CDR3 sequence reads: CASSFGPSGSREQFF. The DNA for the CDR3 is TGTGCCAGCAGCTTTGGGCCCTCCGGTTCTCGAGAGCAGTTCTTC.

CDR3 protein: CASSYGGQGTYEQYF. CDR3 coding DNA: TGTGCCAGCAGTTACGGCGGACAGGGGACCTACGAGCAGTACTTC. The chain carries TRBV6-6 and TRBJ2-7; 9 bases are a match to TRBD1. Germline-derived CDR1 and CDR2 are MNHNY and SVGAGI (reference sequence). The CDR3 spans 15 residues. V shed 2 bases and J 2 bases; nucleotides not matched to a gene: 4.

This sequence joins TRBV19 and TRBJ2-1; 11 positions match TRBD2. The CDR3 length is 18 residues. Germline assignment: CDR1 LNHDA and CDR2 SQIVND (reference sequence). V shed 3 bases, J shed 2 bases, and the junction held 9 bases outside the gene matches. Here the CDR3 reads CASSIPSGGPAAYNEQFF. The CDR3, as DNA: TGTGCCAGTAGTATTCCTAGCGGGGGGCCGGCCGCCTACAATGAGCAGTTCTTC.

The chain couples TRBV7-2 to TRBJ2-2, with 10 bases lining up with TRBD2. Germline CDR1 reads SGHTA; CDR2 reads FQGNSA. The V segment lost 4 bases and the J segment 2 bases; nucleotides outside the gene matches: 7. This CDR3 region has 17 residues. CDR3 amino acids: CASSSQLAGFNTGELFF. CDR3 nucleotides: TGTGCCAGCAGCTCGCAACTAGCGGGATTTAACACCGGGGAGCTGTTTTTT.

CDR3 bases: TGCAGCTCTTCGACGGGGAACTATGGCTACACCTTC. This encodes CSSSTGNYGYTF. This chain uses TRBV29-1 with TRBJ1-2; D not resolved. Trimming pared 8 bases from V and 2 bases from J, leaving 12 bases between. This CDR3 has 12 residues. The germline V gene encodes CDR1 SQVTM and CDR2 ANQGSEA.

The J gene is TRBJ1-5, the V gene TRBV6-5, with 7 bases aligning to TRBD1. Germline V lookup: CDR1 MNHEY, CDR2 SVGAGI. J lost 1 base, V lost 6 bases, and 6 bases had no gene match. The CDR3 spans 15 residues. The CDR3, as DNA: TGTGCCAGCAGCTACAGGGGAGGAAGCAATCAGCCCCAGCATTTT. Its protein product is CASSYRGGSNQPQHF.

The CDR3 nucleotides are TGCGCCAGCAGCATAGGGCCTAGCGGAGGCTACACCTTC. It codes for CASSIGPSGGYTF. The chain joins TRBV5-1 to TRBJ1-2; no reliable D call. In germline, CDR1 is SGHRS, CDR2 YFSETQ. V shed 4 bases and J shed 8 bases, with 15 bases lying between them. The CDR3 runs to 13 residues.

This clone came up once. This chain links TRBV19 with TRBJ1-5; TRBD1 aligns across 10 bases. Germline loops: CDR1 LNHDA, CDR2 SQIVND (reference sequence). The CDR3 has 21 residues. J was trimmed by 7 bases and V by 6 bases; bases with no gene match: 27. The CDR3 sequence is CASRKAPRDRGMGREGQPQHF. The CDR3 coding sequence is TGTGCCAGTAGAAAAGCCCCACGGGACAGGGGAATGGGAAGGGAAGGGCAGCCCCAGCATTTT.

The chain combines TRBV19 with TRBJ2-7, with 7 positions matching TRBD2. From germline, CDR1 is LNHDA and CDR2 SQIVND (reference sequence). This CDR3 has 12 amino acids. V lost 6 bases, J lost 7 bases, and 6 bases stayed unmatched. The CDR3 region has the DNA TGTGCCAGTAGCAGGGAGGGAAGTGAGCAGTACTTC. Translation gives CASSREGSEQYF.

The genes are TRBV25-1 and TRBJ1-3; a weak D match, TRBD1 (5 bases). This CDR3 comprises 15 residues. CDR1 is MGHDK, CDR2 SYGVNS, per germline. V dropped 4 bases and J dropped 2 bases, with 12 bases sitting between them. DNA of the CDR3: TGTGCCAGCAGTGCCTCGGACACCGCTGGAAACACCATATATTTT. Protein: CASSASDTAGNTIYF.